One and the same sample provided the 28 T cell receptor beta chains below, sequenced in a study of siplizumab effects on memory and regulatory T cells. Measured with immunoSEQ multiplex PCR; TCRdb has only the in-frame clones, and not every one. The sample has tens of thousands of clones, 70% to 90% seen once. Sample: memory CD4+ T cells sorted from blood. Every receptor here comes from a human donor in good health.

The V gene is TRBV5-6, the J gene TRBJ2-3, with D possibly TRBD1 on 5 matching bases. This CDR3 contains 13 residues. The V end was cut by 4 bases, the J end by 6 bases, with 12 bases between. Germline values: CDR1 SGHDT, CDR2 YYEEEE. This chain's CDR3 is CASSLKGLDTQYF. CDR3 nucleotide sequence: TGTGCCAGCAGCCTAAAGGGGTTGGATACGCAGTATTTT.

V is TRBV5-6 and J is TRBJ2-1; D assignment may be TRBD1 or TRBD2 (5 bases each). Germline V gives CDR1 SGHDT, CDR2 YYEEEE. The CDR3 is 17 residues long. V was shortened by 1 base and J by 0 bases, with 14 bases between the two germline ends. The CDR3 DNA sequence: TGTGCCAGCAGCTTGCCCGGGGACGCCTTCTCCTACAATGAGCAGTTCTTC. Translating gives CASSLPGDAFSYNEQFF.

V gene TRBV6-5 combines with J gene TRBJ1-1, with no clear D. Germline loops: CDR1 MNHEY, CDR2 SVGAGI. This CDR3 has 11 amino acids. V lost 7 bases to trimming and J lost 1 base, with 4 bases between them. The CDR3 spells CASKRNTEAFF. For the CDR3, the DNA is TGTGCCAGCAAAAGGAACACTGAAGCTTTCTTT.

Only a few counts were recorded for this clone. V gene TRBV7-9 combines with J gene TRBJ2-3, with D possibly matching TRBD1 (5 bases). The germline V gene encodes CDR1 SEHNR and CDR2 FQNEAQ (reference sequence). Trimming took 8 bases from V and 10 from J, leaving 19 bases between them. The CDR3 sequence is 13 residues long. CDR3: CASRLSGIGPQYF. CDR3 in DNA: TGTGCCAGCCGACTGTCAGGGATTGGGCCGCAGTATTTT.

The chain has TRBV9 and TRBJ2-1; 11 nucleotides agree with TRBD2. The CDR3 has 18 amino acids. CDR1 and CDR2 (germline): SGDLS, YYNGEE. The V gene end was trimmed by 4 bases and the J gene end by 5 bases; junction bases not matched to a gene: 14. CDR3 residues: CASSPVGSGRALNNEQFF. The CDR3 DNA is TGTGCCAGCAGCCCCGTGGGTAGCGGGAGGGCCTTGAACAATGAGCAGTTCTTC.

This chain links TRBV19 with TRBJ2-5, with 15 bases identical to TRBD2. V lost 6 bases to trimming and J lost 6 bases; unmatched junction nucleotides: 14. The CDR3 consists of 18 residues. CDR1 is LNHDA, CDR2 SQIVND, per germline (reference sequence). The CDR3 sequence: CASSTGLAGGRGKQTQYF. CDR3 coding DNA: TGTGCCAGTAGCACGGGACTAGCGGGAGGTAGGGGGAAACAGACCCAGTACTTC.

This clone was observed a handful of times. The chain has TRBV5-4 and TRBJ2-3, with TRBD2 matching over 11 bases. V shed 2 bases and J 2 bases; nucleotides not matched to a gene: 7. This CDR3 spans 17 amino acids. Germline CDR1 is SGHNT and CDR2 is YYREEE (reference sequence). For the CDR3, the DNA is TGTGCCAGCAGCTTTTTTACTAGCGGGAGAGACACAGATACGCAGTATTTT. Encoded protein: CASSFFTSGRDTDTQYF.

In DNA form, the CDR3 reads TGCGCCAGCAGCGTCGGACAGGGGGGAACTAATGAAAAACTGTTTTTT. Translated: CASSVGQGGTNEKLFF. The rearrangement uses TRBV23-1 and TRBJ1-4; TRBD1 aligns across 10 bases. TRBV23-1 qualifies as an ORF whose function is uncertain. This CDR3 has 16 residues. J gave up 1 base and V 6 bases, and 5 bases lay outside the gene matches.

The DNA for the CDR3 is TGTGCCAGCAGCTTACAAGAGACCCAGTACTTC. Amino acids: CASSLQETQYF. The J gene is TRBJ2-5, the V gene TRBV5-4, with unresolved D. The CDR3 totals 11 residues. Trimming took 2 bases from V and 2 from J, leaving 1 base between them. CDR1 is SGHNT, CDR2 YYREEE, per germline (reference sequence).

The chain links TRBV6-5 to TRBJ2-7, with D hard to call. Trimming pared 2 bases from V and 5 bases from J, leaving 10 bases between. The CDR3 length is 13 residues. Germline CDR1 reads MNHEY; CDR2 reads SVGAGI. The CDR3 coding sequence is TGTGCCAGCAGTTACACTGTCCCCGACGAGCAGTACTTC. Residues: CASSYTVPDEQYF.

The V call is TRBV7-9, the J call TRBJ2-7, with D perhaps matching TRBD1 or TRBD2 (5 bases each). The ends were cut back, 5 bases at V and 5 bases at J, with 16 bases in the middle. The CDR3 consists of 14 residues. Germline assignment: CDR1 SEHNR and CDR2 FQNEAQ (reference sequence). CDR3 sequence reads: CASSPLRGVHEQYF. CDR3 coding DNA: TGTGCCAGCAGCCCCCTGAGAGGGGTCCACGAGCAGTACTTC.

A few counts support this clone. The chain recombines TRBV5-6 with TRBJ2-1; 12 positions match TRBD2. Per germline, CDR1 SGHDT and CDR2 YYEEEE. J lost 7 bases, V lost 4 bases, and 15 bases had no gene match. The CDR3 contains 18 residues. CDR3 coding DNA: TGTGCCAGCAGCCGCCGGACTAGCGGGATATCCCACCCTAATGAGCAGTTCTTC. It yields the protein CASSRRTSGISHPNEQFF.

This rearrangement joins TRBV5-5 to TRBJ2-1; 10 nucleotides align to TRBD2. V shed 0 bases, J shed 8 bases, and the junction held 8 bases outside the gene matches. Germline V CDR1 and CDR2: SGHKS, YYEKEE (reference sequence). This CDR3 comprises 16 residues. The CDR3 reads CASSLGLAGIADEQFF. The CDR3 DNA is TGTGCCAGCAGCTTGGGACTAGCGGGCATAGCGGATGAGCAGTTCTTC.

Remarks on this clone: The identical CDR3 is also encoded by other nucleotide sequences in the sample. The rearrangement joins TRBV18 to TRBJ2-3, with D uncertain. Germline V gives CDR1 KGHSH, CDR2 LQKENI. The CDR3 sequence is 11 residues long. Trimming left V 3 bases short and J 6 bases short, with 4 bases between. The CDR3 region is CASSPWDTQYF. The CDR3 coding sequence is TGTGCCAGCTCACCGTGGGATACGCAGTATTTT.

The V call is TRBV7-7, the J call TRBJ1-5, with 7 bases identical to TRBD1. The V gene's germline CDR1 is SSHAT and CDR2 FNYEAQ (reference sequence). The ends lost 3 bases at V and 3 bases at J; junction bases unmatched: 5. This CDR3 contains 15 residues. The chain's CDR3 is CASSFSRGANQPQHF. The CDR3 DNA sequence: TGTGCCAGCAGCTTCTCCAGGGGGGCCAATCAGCCCCAGCATTTT.

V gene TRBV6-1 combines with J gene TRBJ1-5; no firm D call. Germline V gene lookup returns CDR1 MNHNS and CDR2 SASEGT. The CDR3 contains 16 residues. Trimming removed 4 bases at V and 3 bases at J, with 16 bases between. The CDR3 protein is CASSVIHTGINQPQHF. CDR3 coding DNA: TGTGCCAGCAGTGTAATCCACACGGGGATCAATCAGCCCCAGCATTTT.

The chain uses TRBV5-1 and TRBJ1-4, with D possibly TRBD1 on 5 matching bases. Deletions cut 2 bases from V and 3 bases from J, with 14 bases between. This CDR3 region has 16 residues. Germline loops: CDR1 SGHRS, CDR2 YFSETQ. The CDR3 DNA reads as TGCGCCAGCAGCTTAGGGAGTGGGGCAGCTAATGAAAAACTGTTTTTT. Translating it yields CASSLGSGAANEKLFF.

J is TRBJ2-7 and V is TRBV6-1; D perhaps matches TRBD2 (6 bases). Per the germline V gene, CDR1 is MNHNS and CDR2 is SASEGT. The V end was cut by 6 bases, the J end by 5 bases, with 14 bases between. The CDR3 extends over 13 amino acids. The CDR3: CASRVSSGNEQYF. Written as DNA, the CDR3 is TGTGCCAGCAGGGTTAGTAGCGGCAACGAGCAGTACTTC.

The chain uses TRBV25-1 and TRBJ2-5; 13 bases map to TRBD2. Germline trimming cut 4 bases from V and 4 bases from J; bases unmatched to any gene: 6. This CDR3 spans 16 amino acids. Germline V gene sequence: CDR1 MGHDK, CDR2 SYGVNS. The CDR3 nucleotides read TGTGCCAGCAGTGCCCCAGGACTAGCGGGAGTAGAGACCCAGTACTTC. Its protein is CASSAPGLAGVETQYF. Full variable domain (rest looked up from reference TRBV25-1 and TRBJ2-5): EADIYQTPRYLVIGTGKKITLECSQTMGHDKMYWYQQDPGMELHLIHYSYGVNSTEKGDLSSESTVSRIRTEHFPLTLESARPSHTSQYLCASSAPGLAGVETQYFGPGTRLLVL.

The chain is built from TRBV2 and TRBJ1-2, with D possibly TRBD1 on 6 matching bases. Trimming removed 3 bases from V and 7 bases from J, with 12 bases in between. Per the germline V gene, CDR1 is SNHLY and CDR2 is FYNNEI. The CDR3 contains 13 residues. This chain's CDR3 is CASSDLGAGGYTF. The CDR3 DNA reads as TGTGCCAGCAGTGACTTGGGGGCCGGTGGCTACACCTTC.

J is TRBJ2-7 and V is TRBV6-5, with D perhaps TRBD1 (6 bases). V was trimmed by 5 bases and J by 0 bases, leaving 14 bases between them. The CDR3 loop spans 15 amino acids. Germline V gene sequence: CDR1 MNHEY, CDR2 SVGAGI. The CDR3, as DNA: TGTGCCAGCAGTATCTCCGGGACACCCTCCTACGAGCAGTACTTC. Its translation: CASSISGTPSYEQYF.

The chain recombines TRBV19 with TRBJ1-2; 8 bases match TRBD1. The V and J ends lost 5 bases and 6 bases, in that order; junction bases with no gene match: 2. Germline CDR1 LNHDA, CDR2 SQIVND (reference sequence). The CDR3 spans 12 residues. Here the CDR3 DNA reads TGTGCCAGTAGTGAACAGGGGGATGGCTACACCTTC. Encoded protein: CASSEQGDGYTF.

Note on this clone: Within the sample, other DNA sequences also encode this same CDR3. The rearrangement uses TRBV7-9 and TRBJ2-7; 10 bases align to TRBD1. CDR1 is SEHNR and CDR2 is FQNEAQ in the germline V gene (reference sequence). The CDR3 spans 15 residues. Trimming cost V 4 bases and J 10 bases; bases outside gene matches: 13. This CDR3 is CASSSGQGEGGEQYF. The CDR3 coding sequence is TGTGCCAGCAGCTCCGGACAGGGGGAGGGTGGCGAACAGTACTTC.

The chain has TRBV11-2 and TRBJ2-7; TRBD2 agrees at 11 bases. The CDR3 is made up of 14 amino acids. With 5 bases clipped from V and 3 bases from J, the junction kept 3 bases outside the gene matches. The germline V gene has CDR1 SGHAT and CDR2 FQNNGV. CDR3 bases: TGTGCCAGCAGCATAACTAGCGGGAGCTACGAGCAGTACTTC. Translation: CASSITSGSYEQYF.

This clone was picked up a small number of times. Written as DNA, the CDR3 is TGTGCCAGCAGTTCGGCAGGGAAAGACTATGGCTACACCTTC. Its translation is CASSSAGKDYGYTF. V usage is TRBV6-5 and J usage is TRBJ1-2, with D perhaps TRBD1 (5 bases). The V and J ends lost 4 bases and 3 bases respectively, with 12 bases between them. From germline, CDR1 is MNHEY and CDR2 SVGAGI. The CDR3 has 14 residues.

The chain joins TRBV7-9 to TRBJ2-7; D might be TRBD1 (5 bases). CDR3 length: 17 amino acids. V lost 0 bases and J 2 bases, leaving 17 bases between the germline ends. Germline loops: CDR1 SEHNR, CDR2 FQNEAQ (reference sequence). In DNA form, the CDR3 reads TGTGCCAGCAGCTTAGCGGCAGGGCAGGACAATACCTACGAGCAGTACTTC. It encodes CASSLAAGQDNTYEQYF.

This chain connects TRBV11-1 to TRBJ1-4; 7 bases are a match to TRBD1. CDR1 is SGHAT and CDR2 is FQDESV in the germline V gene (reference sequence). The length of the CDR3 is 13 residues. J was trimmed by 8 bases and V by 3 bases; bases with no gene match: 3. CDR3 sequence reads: CASSFRDSEKLFF. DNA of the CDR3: TGTGCCAGCAGCTTCCGGGACAGCGAAAAACTGTTTTTT.

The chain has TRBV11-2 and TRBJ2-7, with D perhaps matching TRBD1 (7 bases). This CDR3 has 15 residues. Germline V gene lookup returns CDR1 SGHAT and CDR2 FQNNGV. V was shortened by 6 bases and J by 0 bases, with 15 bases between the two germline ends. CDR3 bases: TGTGCCAGCAGGCTCAACAGGGGACTCTCCTACGAGCAGTACTTC. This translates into CASRLNRGLSYEQYF.